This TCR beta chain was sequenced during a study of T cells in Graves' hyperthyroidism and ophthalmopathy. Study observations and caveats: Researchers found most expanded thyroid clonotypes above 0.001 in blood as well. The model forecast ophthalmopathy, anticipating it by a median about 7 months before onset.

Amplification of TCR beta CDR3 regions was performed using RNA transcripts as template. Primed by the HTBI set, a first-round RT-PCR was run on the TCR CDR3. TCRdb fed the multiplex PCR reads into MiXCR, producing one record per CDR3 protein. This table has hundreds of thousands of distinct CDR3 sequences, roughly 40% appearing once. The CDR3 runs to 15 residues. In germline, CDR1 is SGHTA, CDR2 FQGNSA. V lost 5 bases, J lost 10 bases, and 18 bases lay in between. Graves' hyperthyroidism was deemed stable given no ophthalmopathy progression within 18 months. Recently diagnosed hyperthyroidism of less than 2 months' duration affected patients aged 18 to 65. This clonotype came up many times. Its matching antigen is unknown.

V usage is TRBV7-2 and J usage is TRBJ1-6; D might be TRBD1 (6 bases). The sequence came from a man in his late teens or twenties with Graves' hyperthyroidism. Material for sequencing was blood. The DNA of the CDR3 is TGTGCCAGCAGCATAGGGGGGGGAAGAGGATCACCCCTCCACTTT. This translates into CASSIGGGRGSPLHF.